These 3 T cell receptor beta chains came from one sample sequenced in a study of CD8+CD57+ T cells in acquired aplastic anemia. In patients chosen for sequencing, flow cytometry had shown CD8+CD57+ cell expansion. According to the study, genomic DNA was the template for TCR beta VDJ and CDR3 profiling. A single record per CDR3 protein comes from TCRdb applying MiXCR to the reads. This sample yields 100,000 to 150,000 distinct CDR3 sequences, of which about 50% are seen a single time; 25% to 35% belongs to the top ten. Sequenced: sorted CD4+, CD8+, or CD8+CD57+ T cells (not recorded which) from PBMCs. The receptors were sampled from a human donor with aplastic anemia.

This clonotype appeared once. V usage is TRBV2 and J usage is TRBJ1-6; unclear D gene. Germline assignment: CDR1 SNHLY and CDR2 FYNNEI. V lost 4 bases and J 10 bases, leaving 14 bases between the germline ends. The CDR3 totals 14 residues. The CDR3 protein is CASSGASSGSPLHF. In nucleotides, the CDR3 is TGTGCCAGCAGTGGAGCCTCCAGCGGGTCACCCCTCCACTTT.

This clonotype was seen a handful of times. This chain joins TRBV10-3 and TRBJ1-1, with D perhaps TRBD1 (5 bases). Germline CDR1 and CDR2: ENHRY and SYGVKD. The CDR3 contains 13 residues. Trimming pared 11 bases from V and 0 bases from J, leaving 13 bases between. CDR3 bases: TGTGCCGCGGGGGATACCTTGAACACTGAAGCTTTCTTT. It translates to CAAGDTLNTEAFF.

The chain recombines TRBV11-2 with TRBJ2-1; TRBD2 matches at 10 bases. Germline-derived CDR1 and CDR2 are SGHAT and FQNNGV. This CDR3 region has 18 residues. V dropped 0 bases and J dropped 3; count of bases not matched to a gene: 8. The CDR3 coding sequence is TGTGCCAGCAGCTTAGATCCTAGCGGGAGTGGGCTCTACAATGAGCAGTTCTTC. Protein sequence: CASSLDPSGSGLYNEQFF. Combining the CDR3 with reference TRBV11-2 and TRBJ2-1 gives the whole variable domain EAGVAQSPRYKIIEKRQSVAFWCNPISGHATLYWYQQILGQGPKLLIQFQNNGVVDDSQLPKDRFSAERLKGVDSTLKIQPAKLEDSAVYLCASSLDPSGSGLYNEQFFGPGTRLTVL.